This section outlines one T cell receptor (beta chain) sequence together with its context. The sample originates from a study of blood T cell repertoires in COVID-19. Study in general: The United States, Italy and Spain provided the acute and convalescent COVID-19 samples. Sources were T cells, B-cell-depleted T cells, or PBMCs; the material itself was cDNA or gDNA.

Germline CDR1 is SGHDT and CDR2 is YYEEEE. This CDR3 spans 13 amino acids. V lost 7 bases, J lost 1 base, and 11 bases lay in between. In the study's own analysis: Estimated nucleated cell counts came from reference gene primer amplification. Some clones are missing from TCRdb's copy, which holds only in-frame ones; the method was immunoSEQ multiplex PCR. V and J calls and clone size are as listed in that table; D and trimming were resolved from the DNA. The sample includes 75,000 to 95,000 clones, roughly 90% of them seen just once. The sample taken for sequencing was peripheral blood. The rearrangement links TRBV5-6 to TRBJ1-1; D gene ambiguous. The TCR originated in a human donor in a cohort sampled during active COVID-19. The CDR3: CASGHSWNTEAFF. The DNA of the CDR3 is TGTGCCAGCGGGCATAGTTGGAACACTGAAGCTTTCTTT.